Listed here are 10 T cell receptor beta chains from one sample, sequenced in a study of T cells in Graves' hyperthyroidism and ophthalmopathy. The CDR3 regions of TCR beta were amplified from RNA transcripts. Using the HTBI primer set, a first-round RT-PCR was run on the TCR CDR3. TCRdb ran MiXCR on the multiplex PCR reads and lists one entry per CDR3 protein. Of approximately 600,000 distinct CDR3 sequences detected, about 14% appear once; the ten largest clones hold around 4.5%. The sample comprised blood. Receptors originate from a woman in her forties with Graves' ophthalmopathy.

This clonotype has a count of ten or more. The chain uses TRBV20-1 and TRBJ1-1; the match to TRBD1 covers 8 bases. Germline CDR1 reads DFQATT; CDR2 reads SNEGSKA (reference sequence). The CDR3 is 15 amino acids. V lost 0 bases to trimming and J lost 4 bases; unmatched junction nucleotides: 7. CDR3 region: CSARDWTGRSTEAFF. The DNA for the CDR3 is TGCAGTGCTAGAGATTGGACAGGGAGGAGCACTGAAGCTTTCTTT.

Many counts were recorded for this clonotype. The chain couples TRBV6-1 to TRBJ2-4; possible D gene TRBD2, 6 bases. In germline, CDR1 is MNHNS, CDR2 SASEGT. Trimming pared 4 bases from V and 1 base from J, leaving 8 bases between. The CDR3 covers 14 residues. CDR3 sequence: CASSGSGAKNIQYF. The CDR3 DNA follows: TGTGCCAGCAGTGGTAGCGGTGCCAAAAACATTCAGTACTTC.

There are many counts of this clonotype. The chain joins TRBV20-1 to TRBJ1-6; TRBD1 matches at 9 bases. Germline CDR1 is DFQATT and CDR2 is SNEGSKA (reference sequence). J was trimmed by 14 bases and V by 4 bases; bases with no gene match: 9. CDR3 size: 13 residues. The DNA of the CDR3 is TGCAGTGCTATGAAGGGACAGGGTTTGGCCCTCCACTTT. It is translated as CSAMKGQGLALHF.

This clonotype was seen repeatedly, ten times or more. This chain links TRBV20-1 with TRBJ2-5; D may match TRBD1 or TRBD2 (5 bases each). The CDR3 is made up of 17 amino acids. Trimming cost V 0 bases and J 1 base, with 18 bases left between them. Germline CDR1 DFQATT, CDR2 SNEGSKA (reference sequence). The CDR3 region has the DNA TGCAGTGCTAGAGACCCAAGTAGTCCGGGGACCCAAGAGACCCAGTACTTC. Protein: CSARDPSSPGTQETQYF.

This clonotype was seen ten or more times. The chain couples TRBV5-6 to TRBJ2-7; D could derive from TRBD1 or TRBD2 (5 bases each). The CDR3 loop spans 15 amino acids. V lost 4 bases and J lost 2, with 16 bases in between. Germline V gene data show CDR1 as SGHDT and CDR2 as YYEEEE. CDR3 residues: CASSLPGTSTYEQYF. The CDR3, as DNA: TGTGCCAGCAGCCTTCCCGGGACGTCAACCTACGAGCAGTACTTC.

The table lists this clonotype with many counts. The chain employs TRBV5-1 and TRBJ2-7; 10 bases map to TRBD1. Germline lookup yields CDR1 SGHRS and CDR2 YFSETQ. V lost 4 bases to trimming and J lost 6 bases; unmatched junction nucleotides: 7. CDR3 length: 14 amino acids. The CDR3 spells CASSRETGGGEQYF. In DNA form, the CDR3 reads TGCGCCAGCAGCAGGGAGACAGGGGGCGGCGAGCAGTACTTC.

This chain uses TRBV7-9 with TRBJ1-5; a weak D match, TRBD1 (6 bases). CDR3 size: 14 residues. CDR1 is SEHNR and CDR2 is FQNEAQ in the germline V gene (reference sequence). V was trimmed by 2 bases and J by 3 bases, leaving 8 bases between them. The CDR3 bases are TGTGCCAGCAGCTTAACAGGGAACAATCAGCCCCAGCATTTT. It translates to CASSLTGNNQPQHF.

There are many counts of this clonotype. The chain joins TRBV20-1 to TRBJ2-2; 9 bases are shared with TRBD1. V trimming: 5 bases; J trimming: 7 bases; junction bases outside the gene matches: 8. CDR1 DFQATT and CDR2 SNEGSKA come from the germline V gene (reference sequence). The CDR3 extends over 14 amino acids. The CDR3 DNA reads as TGCAGTGCTCTCCTACAGGGGGCAATCGGGGAGCTGTTTTTT. Encoded protein: CSALLQGAIGELFF.

In its sample, this clonotype was seen a few times. The V gene is TRBV20-1, the J gene TRBJ2-5, with D unclear. Germline loops: CDR1 DFQATT, CDR2 SNEGSKA (reference sequence). Trimming took off 1 base at V and 5 bases at J, with 17 bases between the two ends. The CDR3 length is 15 residues. The CDR3 reads CSARGATADAETQYF. The CDR3 DNA follows: TGCAGTGCTAGAGGGGCAACAGCCGACGCGGAGACCCAGTACTTC.

As to this clonotype: One end of the junction is discordant with germline, which a read error may explain. The chain couples TRBV5-1 to TRBJ1-1; no clear D. Germline CDR1 is SGHRS and CDR2 is YFSETQ. The CDR3 covers 16 residues. The CDR3 here is CASSLAYQDLNTEASF. The DNA of the CDR3 is TGCGCCAGCAGCTTGGCCTACCAAGATTTGAACACTGAAGCTTCCTTT.